Below, one T cell receptor (beta chain) is given with its context. Its antigen is currently unknown. Clones were sequenced by immunoSEQ multiplex PCR, and TCRdb holds only the in-frame ones, with some missing. The data hold around 70,000 clones, with approximately 90% observed a single time. This entry comes from a study of cytotoxic CD8 clonotypes in ibrutinib-treated CLL. The CDR3 contains 19 residues. V was pared by 5 bases and J by 3 bases, with 14 bases of the junction left unmatched. Germline CDR1 reads SGHVS; CDR2 reads FQNEAQ. Study conclusions and caveats: Contraction or stability on treatment characterized the public clonotypes, which were uncommon. Sustained-remission and progressing patients had unequal sampling times.

The receptor comes from a human donor with chronic lymphocytic leukemia. The chain is built from TRBV7-8 and TRBJ2-2; 11 positions agree with TRBD1. This specimen consisted of PBMCs, obtained after 12 months of ibrutinib treatment. Here the CDR3 reads CASSIGQGALWEDTGELFF. The DNA for the CDR3 is TGTGCCAGCAGCATCGGACAGGGGGCGTTATGGGAGGACACCGGGGAGCTGTTTTTT.